This TCR beta chain was captured by sequencing in a study of molecular identifiers for immune sequencing clone quantification (dated by TCRdb to 2017 to 2018). Study-level background: For a replicate experiment, the RNA from either approximately 20,000 or 100,000 naive CD8 T cells was divided into five aliquots, and four of those aliquots went on to sequencing. This methods study used CD8 T cells to benchmark TCR RNA copy counting and molecular-identifier clustering-based TCR repertoire sequencing (MIDCIRS).

V is cut back by 5 bases and J by 4 bases, with 13 bases in the junction unmatched. The CDR3 goes from the cysteine to the phenylalanine over 17 residues. Left in the record is the CDR3 DNA by itself, 51 bases read in frame from the first base. According to the germline V gene, CDR1 reads SGHRS and CDR2 reads YFSETQ. Library preparation was by PCR. TCRdb lists the instrument as NextSeq 500. Bulk TCR libraries were prepared as previously described, using TCR primers listed in Table S5. The Qiagen AllPrep DNA/RNA kit was used to purify total RNA. Reads from multiple sequencing runs of the same library were pooled before analysis. The study's own analysis went as follows. Reads were retained only if an exact TCR constant sequence was present, and the retained reads were trimmed to 150 nt and grouped according to their 12-nt molecular barcodes. Reads in each barcode group were sub-clustered using a 15% Levenshtein threshold, and a quality-weighted consensus sequence was built for each RNA molecule. Non-functional sequences were filtered out, along with any lower-count sequence sitting one edit away from another sequence. Based on a fit of two negative binomial distributions, barcode sub-clusters having less than 20% of the maximum read count were discarded. The public reads were quality trimmed at Q25 with fastp and then assembled into clones with MiXCR by TCRdb, keeping productive beta chains. Each entry is one CDR3 protein sequence, shown with its most common DNA and genes. The V and J calls shown here were made by TCRdb, not taken from the authors' results. The sample data list a few hundred thousand distinct CDR3 sequences, and about 25% of these were observed just once. Around 0.8% of the sample belongs to the ten largest clones.

Libraries of naive CD8 T cells were built from about 20,000 to 1,000,000 sorted cells, with 10%, 30% or 50% of the purified RNA used. On a BD FACSAria II, naive CD8 T cells were FACS-sorted as CD8+CD4-CCR7+CD45RA+ and collected into RLT Plus buffer. To test detection sensitivity, Jurkat RNA equivalent to over 8 TCR copies was spiked into samples of roughly 17,000-1,000,000 naive CD8 T cells. CD8 T cells were enriched with RosetteSep CD8+ T Cell Enrichment Cocktail and Ficoll-Paque, followed by ACK red cell lysis. Study-wide findings and limitations: Modeling indicated about 3 TCR RNA copies recovered per cell, compared with 7.5 to 10 by digital PCR, which implies a capture efficiency of approximately 30%. Highly expanded clone sizes could be underestimated if identical TCR molecules share a barcode. Spiked-in Jurkat TCR RNA equivalent to a single cell was reported to be detectable even among 750,000 to 1,000,000 naive CD8 T cells. Without barcode sub-clustering, chimeric consensus sequences inflated TCR diversity; chimeras reached as high as 47%. The naive libraries included spiked-in Jurkat TCR RNA (roughly nine copies' worth), and this Jurkat TCR RNA is not part of the donor repertoire. In CMV-specific effector cells, clones with more than 20 RNA copies contained over 99% of molecules, whereas in naive cells such clones contained under 1% of molecules.

This clonotype showed up many times. Its antigen remains unidentified. The sample holds no much larger clone one base away, and base qualities are not on file. The sample taken for sequencing was naive CD8+ T cells from blood, with Jurkat cell RNA spiked in. This sample's cell subset or site label indicates: FACS-sorted CD8+CD4-CCR7+CD45RA+ naive T cells. This sequence originates from a human donor in good health. Some libraries in this study had Jurkat cell RNA spiked in. The chain couples TRBV5-1 to TRBJ2-3, and TRBD2 aligns with 10 junction nucleotides. The CDR3 is CASRSPPSGGFPDTQYF. In nucleotides, the sequence is TGCGCCAGCAGATCCCCACCTAGCGGGGGATTCCCAGATACGCAGTATTTT.